This T cell receptor beta chain originates from a study of technical replicates of blood from four donors. Produced via immunoSEQ multiplex PCR; TCRdb's table is partial and in-frame only. This sample has 65,000 to 90,000 clones, with just over 90% found just once. In its sample, this clone was seen once. The CDR3 totals 16 residues. In germline, CDR1 is MDHEN, CDR2 SYDVKM. The J segment lost 8 bases and the V segment lost 6 bases, leaving 12 bases of the junction unmatched. Material for sequencing was T cells isolated from PBMCs. V is TRBV28 and J is TRBJ2-1, with 11 bases lining up with TRBD1. This sequence was found in a human donor in good health. DNA for the CDR3: TGTGCCAGCAGCTCCTCCGGGACAGGGGGGGAGCATGAGCAGTTCTTC. This gives the protein CASSSSGTGGEHEQFF.